The 29 T cell receptor beta chains presented below share a single source sample, sequenced in a study of graft-versus-host responses after intestinal transplantation. Profiled with immunoSEQ multiplex PCR; TCRdb holds only in-frame clones, not every one. The table shows about 86,000 clones, with 90% to 95% occurring only once. These receptors have no known antigen. Specimen: unstimulated CD8+ T cells sorted from spleen or lymph node cells, collected before intestinal transplant. Receptor source: a human donor who received an intestinal transplant.

The rearrangement uses TRBV29-1 and TRBJ1-2; 7 positions agree with TRBD1. The germline V gene has CDR1 SQVTM and CDR2 ANQGSEA. The V gene end was trimmed by 6 bases and the J gene end by 4 bases; junction bases not matched to a gene: 8. The CDR3 has 13 residues. In nucleotides, the CDR3 is TGCAGCGTCCTGACACAGGGGAGCTATGGCTACACCTTC. It specifies CSVLTQGSYGYTF.

The V call is TRBV5-1, the J call TRBJ2-2, with D maybe TRBD2 (6 bases). V shed 0 bases and J shed 5 bases, with 14 bases lying between them. Germline V gene data show CDR1 as SGHRS and CDR2 as YFSETQ. CDR3 length: 16 residues. The CDR3 protein is CASSLALWGGTGELFF. CDR3 in DNA: TGCGCCAGCAGCTTGGCGCTCTGGGGAGGAACCGGGGAGCTGTTTTTT.

The chain uses TRBV28 and TRBJ2-3, with 10 bases aligning to TRBD2. Looked up from germline, CDR1 is MDHEN and CDR2 is SYDVKM. This CDR3 has 17 residues. With V trimmed by 6 bases and J by 0 bases, 9 bases remained unmatched. The CDR3 bases are TGTGCCAGCAGCCCCGTAAGAGCGGGAGGGAGCACAGATACGCAGTATTTT. This translates into CASSPVRAGGSTDTQYF.

The chain couples TRBV27 to TRBJ2-1; the D gene is possibly TRBD2 (7 bases). The CDR3 sequence is 16 residues long. V lost 5 bases to trimming and J lost 5 bases, with 19 bases between them. CDR1 and CDR2 from the germline V gene are MNHEY and SMNVEV (reference sequence). The CDR3 DNA reads TGTGCCAGCAGTCTCGCCCCTGGGGGGGCCCACAATGAGCAGTTCTTC. It specifies CASSLAPGGAHNEQFF.

The chain carries TRBV27 and TRBJ2-7, with D possibly TRBD1 on 6 matching bases. The germline V gene encodes CDR1 MNHEY and CDR2 SMNVEV (reference sequence). The CDR3 extends over 15 amino acids. V lost 6 bases to trimming and J lost 3 bases, with 18 bases between them. CDR3 sequence (DNA): TGTGCCAGCAGCGGAAAACAGGGCCTATTCTACGAGCAGTACTTC. This encodes CASSGKQGLFYEQYF.

The rearrangement uses TRBV19 and TRBJ1-6; D is unresolved. The CDR3 has 19 amino acids. Trimming took 3 bases from V and 0 from J, leaving 18 bases between them. Germline CDR1 LNHDA, CDR2 SQIVND (reference sequence). DNA of the CDR3: TGTGCCAGTAGTATGAGGGTCGGACTCCAGAGCTCCTATAATTCACCCCTCCACTTT. The encoded protein is CASSMRVGLQSSYNSPLHF.

The gene calls are TRBV7-6 and TRBJ2-2; D is unresolved. The CDR3 is 14 amino acids. In germline, CDR1 is SGHVS, CDR2 FNYEAQ. V lost 5 bases and J lost 0, with 7 bases in between. The CDR3 DNA follows: TGTGCCAGCAGCCAACATGCGAACACCGGGGAGCTGTTTTTT. Translating it yields CASSQHANTGELFF.

The chain's CDR3 is CASSQTDRSVLSPCGYTF. The CDR3, as DNA: TGCGCCAGCAGTCAAACGGACAGGTCCGTACTATCCCCCTGTGGCTACACCTTC. The chain links TRBV10-1 to TRBJ1-2; 7 bases match TRBD1. CDR1 is WNHNN, CDR2 SYGVQD, per germline (reference sequence). The CDR3 totals 18 residues. V dropped 5 bases and J dropped 7; count of bases not matched to a gene: 22.

This rearrangement joins TRBV30 to TRBJ2-3; 10 bases align to TRBD2. Germline V lookup: CDR1 GTSNPN, CDR2 SVGIG (reference sequence). The CDR3 covers 17 residues. V lost 3 bases to trimming and J lost 3 bases; unmatched junction nucleotides: 12. Here the CDR3 reads CAWSALLYSGRTDTQYF. CDR3 coding DNA: TGTGCCTGGAGCGCACTCCTATATAGCGGGAGGACAGATACGCAGTATTTT.

CDR3 in amino acids: CASSLLDSSTEQYF. The CDR3, as DNA: TGCGCCAGCAGCCTTTTGGACTCTTCCACCGAGCAGTACTTC. The chain employs TRBV4-1 and TRBJ2-7; the D gene is possibly TRBD2 (5 bases). Trimming cost V 4 bases and J 6 bases, with 16 bases left between them. The germline CDR1 and CDR2 sequences are MGHRA and YSYEKL. CDR3 length: 14 amino acids.

The CDR3 loop is CASSLNPAYEQYF. The CDR3 DNA sequence: TGTGCCAGCAGCTTAAATCCCGCCTACGAGCAGTACTTC. The rearrangement links TRBV7-9 to TRBJ2-7; no firm D call. The CDR3 is 13 residues long. V was shortened by 2 bases and J by 2 bases, with 7 bases between the two germline ends. Germline V lookup: CDR1 SEHNR, CDR2 FQNEAQ (reference sequence).

This chain joins TRBV7-8 and TRBJ1-2; 8 bases are shared with TRBD1. V was pared by 3 bases and J by 4 bases, with 7 bases of the junction left unmatched. The V gene's germline CDR1 is SGHVS and CDR2 FQNEAQ. The CDR3 consists of 15 residues. CDR3 residues: CASSLTTGVGYGYTF. The CDR3, as DNA: TGTGCCAGCAGCTTGACGACAGGGGTGGGCTATGGCTACACCTTC.

This clone was counted between two and nine times. The CDR3 DNA sequence: TGCGCCAGCAGCCAAGCCCCCGGGACAGGGGCCGAGCAGTACTTC. Protein product: CASSQAPGTGAEQYF. The chain has TRBV4-1 and TRBJ2-7; TRBD1 aligns across 10 bases. Germline lookup yields CDR1 MGHRA and CDR2 YSYEKL. Trimming took 1 base from V and 6 from J; bases not matched to a gene: 6. The CDR3 has 15 amino acids.

The chain carries TRBV10-1 and TRBJ2-1, with a weak D call TRBD1 (5 bases). Germline-derived CDR1 and CDR2 are WNHNN and SYGVQD (reference sequence). Trimming cost V 2 bases and J 4 bases, with 12 bases left between them. This CDR3 is built from 15 residues. In DNA form, the CDR3 reads TGCGCCAGCAGTGAGACCAGGGTTGGGTACAATGAGCAGTTCTTC. It encodes CASSETRVGYNEQFF.

The chain's CDR3 is CASGLVVTGAVSVDEQYF. CDR3 DNA: TGTGCTAGTGGTTTGGTTGTGACAGGAGCCGTCTCTGTAGACGAGCAGTACTTC. This chain uses TRBV12-5 with TRBJ2-7; D perhaps matches TRBD1 (6 bases). The CDR3 contains 18 residues. Looked up from germline, CDR1 is LGHNT and CDR2 is FRNRAP. The V end lost 0 bases, the J end lost 5 bases, and 23 bases lay between the germline ends.

The chain has TRBV29-1 and TRBJ2-7; a weak D match, TRBD2 (5 bases). The V end lost 3 bases, the J end lost 11 bases, and 23 bases lay between the germline ends. Germline V gives CDR1 SQVTM, CDR2 ANQGSEA. This CDR3 spans 14 amino acids. This chain's CDR3 is CSVETNGPWRAEYF. For the CDR3, the DNA is TGCAGCGTTGAGACAAATGGACCCTGGCGAGCGGAGTACTTC.

The J gene is TRBJ1-2, the V gene TRBV11-2, with D tentatively TRBD1 (5 bases). The CDR3 loop spans 16 amino acids. V shed 1 base and J shed 8 bases, with 20 bases lying between them. CDR1 is SGHAT, CDR2 FQNNGV, per germline. This CDR3 reads CASSLGGGSYLPGYTF. CDR3 nucleotides: TGTGCCAGCAGCTTAGGGGGGGGGTCCTACCTACCGGGCTACACCTTC.

The chain links TRBV4-1 to TRBJ2-5, with D possibly being TRBD1 (7 bases). Trimming cost V 4 bases and J 1 base, with 10 bases left between them. The germline V gene encodes CDR1 MGHRA and CDR2 YSYEKL. The CDR3 length is 14 residues. The CDR3 bases are TGCGCCAGCAGCCCGCGGGACAGCCAAGAGACCCAGTACTTC. As protein: CASSPRDSQETQYF.

The chain joins TRBV15 to TRBJ2-5, with 11 bases fitting TRBD2. V dropped 0 bases and J dropped 5; count of bases not matched to a gene: 14. The CDR3 spans 19 residues. Germline V gene sequence: CDR1 LNHNV, CDR2 YYDKDF (reference sequence). The CDR3 is CATSRDHGGTSGGWETQYF. The DNA for the CDR3 is TGTGCCACCAGCAGAGACCACGGGGGAACTAGCGGGGGTTGGGAGACCCAGTACTTC.

The genes are TRBV6-6 and TRBJ2-3; 9 bases map to TRBD2. The germline CDR1 and CDR2 sequences are MNHNY and SVGAGI (reference sequence). This CDR3 has 15 amino acids. V lost 6 bases to trimming and J lost 4 bases; unmatched junction nucleotides: 8. The CDR3 sequence: CASSPNSGSADTQYF. CDR3 nucleotide sequence: TGTGCCAGCAGCCCCAATAGCGGGAGCGCAGATACGCAGTATTTT.

V is TRBV7-2 and J is TRBJ2-1; D remains unclear. The CDR3 totals 12 residues. In germline, CDR1 is SGHTA, CDR2 FQGNSA. The V and J ends lost 3 bases and 10 bases respectively, with 10 bases between them. The CDR3, as DNA: TGTGCCAGCAGCTTGCCAAACGGGGAGCAGTTCTTC. It is translated as CASSLPNGEQFF.

V is TRBV2 and J is TRBJ2-7, with D possibly matching TRBD2 (5 bases). The CDR3 extends over 12 amino acids. Germline CDR1 SNHLY, CDR2 FYNNEI. V gave up 8 bases and J gave up 4 bases, with 12 bases separating them. CDR3 DNA sequence: TGTGCCAGCCTGAGGACTGAGTACGAGCAGTACTTC. It codes for CASLRTEYEQYF.

J is TRBJ2-1 and V is TRBV19; 11 nucleotides align to TRBD2. This CDR3 is 15 amino acids long. The V and J ends lost 5 bases and 5 bases, in that order; junction bases with no gene match: 5. Germline V CDR1 and CDR2: LNHDA, SQIVND (reference sequence). CDR3 residues: CASSLAGGPDNEQFF. The CDR3 DNA reads as TGTGCCAGTAGTTTAGCGGGAGGGCCAGACAATGAGCAGTTCTTC. Full variable domain (remainder filled in from reference TRBV19 and TRBJ2-1): DGGITQSPKYLFRKEGQNVTLSCEQNLNHDAMYWYRQDPGQGLRLIYYSQIVNDFQKGDIAEGYSVSREKKESFPLTVTSAQKNPTAFYLCASSLAGGPDNEQFFGPGTRLTVL.

The gene calls are TRBV5-6 and TRBJ2-2, with 8 positions matching TRBD1. The J segment lost 3 bases and the V segment lost 4 bases, leaving 11 bases of the junction unmatched. The CDR3 extends over 17 amino acids. Germline lookup yields CDR1 SGHDT and CDR2 YYEEEE. CDR3 DNA: TGTGCCAGCAGCACGTTCGCCGGGACAGGATACACCGGGGAGCTGTTTTTT. It translates to CASSTFAGTGYTGELFF.

The V gene is TRBV28, the J gene TRBJ2-7; D might be TRBD1 (6 bases). Per the germline V gene, CDR1 is MDHEN and CDR2 is SYDVKM. Between the trimmed V and J ends, which lost 6 bases and 2 bases, there was a span of 14 bases. CDR3 length: 14 amino acids. CDR3 sequence reads: CASSSIQGPYEQYF. As DNA, the CDR3 is TGTGCCAGCAGCTCAATACAGGGTCCCTACGAGCAGTACTTC. The full variable domain, rest sourced from reference TRBV28 and TRBJ2-7, is DVKVTQSSRYLVKRTGEKVFLECVQDMDHENMFWYRQDPGLGLRLIYFSYDVKMKEKGDIPEGYSVSREKKERFSLILESASTNQTSMYLCASSSIQGPYEQYFGPGTRLTVT.

This clone was seen more than once but under ten times. The rearrangement uses TRBV27 and TRBJ1-2, with no clear D. V was clipped by 2 bases and J by 4 bases, with 8 bases between them. The CDR3 spans 13 residues. Germline values: CDR1 MNHEY, CDR2 SMNVEV (reference sequence). CDR3 region: CASSLGLTYGYTF. The CDR3 coding sequence is TGTGCCAGCAGTTTAGGGCTAACCTATGGCTACACCTTC.

The V call is TRBV30, the J call TRBJ2-2; D ambiguous. Trimming cost V 1 base and J 2 bases, with 5 bases left between them. CDR1 and CDR2 (germline): GTSNPN, SVGIG (reference sequence). This CDR3 contains 13 residues. CDR3 in amino acids: CAWSGGNTGELFF. CDR3 sequence (DNA): TGTGCCTGGAGTGGAGGTAACACCGGGGAGCTGTTTTTT.

V is TRBV18 and J is TRBJ2-7; 10 positions match TRBD1. The CDR3 runs 17 residues. Germline CDR1 reads KGHSH; CDR2 reads LQKENI. The trim removed 1 base at V and 1 base at J, leaving 7 bases unmatched. CDR3 in DNA: TGTGCCAGCTCACCACTTCCCCGGGACAGGGGTTCCTACGAGCAGTACTTC. Residues: CASSPLPRDRGSYEQYF.

The chain carries TRBV2 and TRBJ2-3, with 9 bases that match TRBD2. The trim removed 4 bases at V and 0 bases at J, leaving 5 bases unmatched. This CDR3 is 16 amino acids long. CDR1 and CDR2 (germline): SNHLY, FYNNEI. In DNA form, the CDR3 reads TGTGCCAGCAGTGCGACTAGCGGAGATAGCACAGATACGCAGTATTTT. Its protein product is CASSATSGDSTDTQYF. Supplemented by reference TRBV2 and TRBJ2-3, the full variable domain reads EPEVTQTPSHQVTQMGQEVILRCVPISNHLYFYWYRQILGQKVEFLVSFYNNEISEKSEIFDDQFSVERPDGSNFTLKIRSTKLEDSAMYFCASSATSGDSTDTQYFGPGTRLTVL.